This TCR gamma chain was captured by sequencing in a study of gamma delta lymphoproliferative disorders and STAT genes. Study summary: The LymphoTrack Dx TCRG Assay amplified gamma chains from at least 50 ng of genomic DNA. Study outcomes and limitations: Leukemic cells skewed toward terminal effectors, unlike likely varied control T cells.

Within the sample, this clone is medium-sized. The target antigen is unknown. Genomic DNA from isolated PBMCs served as the sequencing template. This CDR3 is built from 14 residues. From germline, CDR1 is EGSTGY and CDR2 YDSYTSSV. V lost 0 bases, J lost 3 bases, and 1 base stayed unmatched. TCRdb reprocessed the multiplex PCR reads through CATT. The data contain around 2,000 gamma-chain clones, under 10% of them singletons. The sample was blood. This TCR was recovered from a human donor with gamma-delta T-cell large granular lymphocyte leukemia. V is TRGV4 and J is TRGJP1. The J gene, missing from TCRdb, was assigned here through DNA to germline matching. The chain's CDR3 is CATWDGPTGWFKIF. CDR3 DNA: TGTGCCACCTGGGATGGGCCCACTGGTTGGTTCAAGATATTT.